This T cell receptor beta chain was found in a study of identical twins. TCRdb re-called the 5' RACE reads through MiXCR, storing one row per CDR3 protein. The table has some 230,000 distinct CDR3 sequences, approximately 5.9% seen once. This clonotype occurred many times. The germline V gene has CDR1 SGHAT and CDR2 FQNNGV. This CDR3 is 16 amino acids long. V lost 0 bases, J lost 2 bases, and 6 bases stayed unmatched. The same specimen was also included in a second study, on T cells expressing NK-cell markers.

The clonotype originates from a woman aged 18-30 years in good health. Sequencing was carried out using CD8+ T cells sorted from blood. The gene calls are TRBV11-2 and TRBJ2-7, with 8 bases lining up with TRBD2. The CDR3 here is CASSLELAEVPYEQYF. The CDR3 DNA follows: TGTGCCAGCAGCTTAGAACTAGCGGAGGTACCCTACGAGCAGTACTTC.